Listed below are T cell receptor beta chains from one sample, sequenced in a study of blood T cell repertoires in COVID-19. Repertoires were generated with immunoSEQ multiplex PCR, while TCRdb's copy carries only in-frame clones and drops some. Of roughly 100,000 clones listed, over 60% are singletons. Sample: peripheral blood. Source of these receptors: a man aged 70-80 years with acute or convalescent COVID-19. Both conserved end residues are part of each CDR3. Each record gives: clone size, D gene, V gene, J gene, CDR3 DNA, CDR3 protein. D genes are given only for firm matches. Expanded clones are given a class, and other clones once, few, many or no size at all.

few,TRBD1,TRBV5-4,TRBJ1-1,TGTGCCAGCAGCCCGACAGGGGGCGCGGCCGAAGCTTTCTTT,CASSPTGGAAEAFF
NA,NA,TRBV29-1,TRBJ1-2,TGCAGCGTTGAATCACAGAGAGGCTACACCTTC,CSVESQRGYTF
NA,TRBD2,TRBV15,TRBJ2-2,TGTGCCACCAGCAGAGATCGGACTAGCGGTTCGACCGGGGAGCTGTTTTTT,CATSRDRTSGSTGELFF
NA,NA,TRBV9,TRBJ1-1,TGTGCCAGCAGCGTACGGCCAGGGGACGAAGCTTTCTTT,CASSVRPGDEAFF
NA,TRBD2,TRBV2,TRBJ2-1,TGTGCCAGCAGCCCTAGCGGGAGGGCCAGTGAGCAGTTCTTC,CASSPSGRASEQFF
NA,NA,TRBV4-1,TRBJ2-7,TGCGCCAGCAGCCAACCCGGTGGAGGTACCTACGAGCAGTACTTC,CASSQPGGGTYEQYF
NA,TRBD1,TRBV6-5,TRBJ2-6,TGTGCCAGCAGTAAGACAGGGTCTGGGGCCAACGTCCTGACTTTC,CASSKTGSGANVLTF
once,TRBD1,TRBV7-9,TRBJ2-7,TGTGCCAGCAGCTTCCATAGGTCAATCCTGGACAGGGACGAGCAGTACTTC,CASSFHRSILDRDEQYF
once,NA,TRBV5-1,TRBJ2-5,TGCGCCAGCAGCTCACGGATAGGAGGAAAAGAGACCCAGTACTTC,CASSSRIGGKETQYF
few,TRBD2,TRBV24-1,TRBJ2-1,TGTGCCACCAGTGCCTGGACTAGCGGGAGTTGGAATGAGCAGTTCTTC,CATSAWTSGSWNEQFF
NA,NA,TRBV4-1,TRBJ1-2,TGCGCCAGCAGCCAAGTTGCAGGGACTAACTATGGCTACACCTTC,CASSQVAGTNYGYTF
few,NA,TRBV30,TRBJ1-2,TGTGCCTGCAGCCGGGGGGCCTATGGCTACACCTTC,CACSRGAYGYTF
NA,NA,TRBV21-1,TRBJ1-1,TGTGCCAGCAGCAAAGTCCCAGGGAGGCGAACTGAAGCTTTCTTT,CASSKVPGRRTEAFF
NA,NA,TRBV5-6,TRBJ1-1,TGTGCCAGCAGCCCGCCAGGTGGGGGGGACTTTATGAACACTGAAGCTTTCTTT,CASSPPGGGDFMNTEAFF
once,TRBD2,TRBV7-3,TRBJ2-1,TGTGCCAGCAGCTTAAGCTCGGTTAGCGGGGGGCTAGACTACAATGAGCAGTTCTTC,CASSLSSVSGGLDYNEQFF
few,NA,TRBV28,TRBJ1-5,TGTGCCAGCAGTTTAGGGACGACGGACTGGGGGGATCAGCCCCAGCATTTT,CASSLGTTDWGDQPQHF
NA,TRBD1,TRBV28,TRBJ2-7,TGTGCCAGCAGTCACCCGACAGGGGATAAATACGAGCAGTACTTC,CASSHPTGDKYEQYF
NA,NA,TRBV6-5,TRBJ1-3,TGTGCCAGCAGTAGGGACAACTCTGGAAACACCATATATTTT,CASSRDNSGNTIYF
once,NA,TRBV3-1/TRBV3-2,TRBJ2-5,TGTGCCAGCAGCCTACAGGGTGAGGGAGAGACCCAGTACTTC,CASSLQGEGETQYF
NA,NA,TRBV7-2,TRBJ1-2,TGTGCCAGCAGCTTTCGGGGAATTCGCGGCTACACCTTC,CASSFRGIRGYTF
once,TRBD2,TRBV29-1,TRBJ2-1,TGCAGCGTTGAAATTCCGCTAGCGGCGACCTCCTACAATGAGCAGTTCTTC,CSVEIPLAATSYNEQFF
NA,TRBD1,TRBV10-3,TRBJ2-3,TGTGCCATCAGTGCGGGACAGGGTGGGACAGATACGCAGTATTTT,CAISAGQGGTDTQYF
NA,NA,TRBV18,TRBJ2-5,TGTGCCAGCTCACCGGATTGGACAGAATCGGCCGAAGAGACCCAGTACTTC,CASSPDWTESAEETQYF
NA,NA,TRBV7-3,TRBJ2-6,TGTGCCAGCAGTTATCAGGGTACTGGGGCCAACGTCCTGACTTTC,CASSYQGTGANVLTF
NA,NA,TRBV5-1,TRBJ2-7,TGCGCCAGCAGCTTGGCCCCCAGGGGAACCTACGAGCAGTACTTC,CASSLAPRGTYEQYF
few,TRBD1,TRBV16,TRBJ1-2,TGTGCCAGCAGCCAATCATCAGGGACAGGGAGTAGGGCTGGCTACACCTTC,CASSQSSGTGSRAGYTF
few,NA,TRBV5-1,TRBJ2-1,TGCGCCAGCAGCTTGACCTCGGACAGTCGTGAGCAGTTCTTC,CASSLTSDSREQFF
NA,TRBD1,TRBV2,TRBJ2-2,TGTGCCAGCAGTCCTAGGACAGGGACGAACACCGGGGAGCTGTTTTTT,CASSPRTGTNTGELFF
few,NA,TRBV6-6,TRBJ2-3,TGTGCCAGCAGTTACGACTCCAGCGGTACGCAGTATTTT,CASSYDSSGTQYF
NA,NA,TRBV6-1,TRBJ1-2,TGTGCCAGCAGTGAAGGAGCCCGCAGGGGCTACACCTTC,CASSEGARRGYTF
once,NA,TRBV19,TRBJ1-1,TGTGCCAGTAGTGCCCAGCAGGGGAGTGAAGCTTTCTTT,CASSAQQGSEAFF
NA,NA,TRBV6-1,TRBJ1-5,TGTGCCAGCAGTGAAGCCTTAACTCGGGGAAATCAGCCCCAGCATTTT,CASSEALTRGNQPQHF
once,NA,TRBV11-3,TRBJ2-3,TGTGCCAGCAGCTTAGACGGATCCTCAGGAGATACGCAGTATTTT,CASSLDGSSGDTQYF
NA,NA,TRBV29-1,TRBJ2-4,TGCAGCCGACAAACAGGAAACATTCAGTACTTC,CSRQTGNIQYF
NA,NA,TRBV27,TRBJ2-1,TGTGCCAGCAGTCCCACCCCCGGGACTGAGCACAATGAGCAGTTCTTC,CASSPTPGTEHNEQFF
few,TRBD1,TRBV5-1,TRBJ2-4,TGCGCCAGCAGCTATGGACAGGGGGCTTTTAGCATTCAGTACTTC,CASSYGQGAFSIQYF
NA,NA,TRBV28,TRBJ1-1,TGTGCCAGCAGTTTATGGGACAGAGAAGCTTTCTTT,CASSLWDREAFF
NA,TRBD1,TRBV6-6,TRBJ1-1,TGTGCCAGCAGTCGGACAGGGGGGGACACTGAAGCTTTCTTT,CASSRTGGDTEAFF
NA,NA,TRBV9,TRBJ1-6,TGTGCCAGCAGCGTACGGTCGGTCGATTCACCCCTCCACTTT,CASSVRSVDSPLHF
NA,NA,TRBV11-2,TRBJ1-6,TGTGCCAGCAGCTTAGGGGCGGGGATGACTTCACCCCTCCACTTT,CASSLGAGMTSPLHF
NA,NA,TRBV6-5,TRBJ1-1,TGTGCCAGCAGGACGGACATAGAGAACACTGAAGCTTTCTTT,CASRTDIENTEAFF
NA,TRBD1,TRBV14,TRBJ2-1,TGTGCCAGCAGCTTATTGGACAGGGGGTACGATGAGCAGTTCTTC,CASSLLDRGYDEQFF
NA,NA,TRBV6-1,TRBJ1-4,TGTGCCAGCAGTGAAAACACAGGGAATGAAAAACTGTTTTTT,CASSENTGNEKLFF
few,NA,TRBV28,TRBJ1-1,TGTGCCAGCAGTTTCTATAGGCAGGGTGGCACTGAAGCTTTCTTT,CASSFYRQGGTEAFF
NA,TRBD1,TRBV20-1,TRBJ1-1,TGCAGTGCCAGACAGGGGGCTGGGGCTTTCTTT,CSARQGAGAFF
few,NA,TRBV28,TRBJ1-4,TGTGCCAGCAGTTTATGGGGGCGCAGGGAAAAACTGTTTTTT,CASSLWGRREKLFF